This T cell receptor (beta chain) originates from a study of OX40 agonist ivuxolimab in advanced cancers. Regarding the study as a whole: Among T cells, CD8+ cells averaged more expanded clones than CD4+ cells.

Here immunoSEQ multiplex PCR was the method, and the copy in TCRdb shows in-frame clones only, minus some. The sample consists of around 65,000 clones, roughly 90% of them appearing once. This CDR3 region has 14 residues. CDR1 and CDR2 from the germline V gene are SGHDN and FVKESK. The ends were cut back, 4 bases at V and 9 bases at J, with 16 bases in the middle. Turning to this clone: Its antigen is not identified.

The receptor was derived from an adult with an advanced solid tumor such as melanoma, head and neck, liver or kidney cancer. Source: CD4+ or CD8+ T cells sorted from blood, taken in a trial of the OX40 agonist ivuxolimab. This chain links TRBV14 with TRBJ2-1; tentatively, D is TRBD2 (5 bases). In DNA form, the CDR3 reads TGTGCCAGCAGCCCTCAACGAGGGAGAGTTGAGCAGTTCTTC. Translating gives CASSPQRGRVEQFF.